These 28 T cell receptor beta chains were all obtained from the same sample, sequenced in a study of blood T cell repertoires in COVID-19. The data were produced by immunoSEQ multiplex PCR, yet TCRdb's version contains in-frame clones alone and is incomplete. This table holds fewer than 350,000 clones, 85% found once. Sequenced material: PBMCs or T cells enriched from blood (not recorded which). All receptors derive from a woman aged 50 to 60 who had recovered from COVID-19.

The chain couples TRBV6-1 to TRBJ1-2, with D possibly matching TRBD1 (5 bases). Trimming left V 8 bases short and J 1 base short, with 11 bases between. This CDR3 is 13 amino acids long. Germline values: CDR1 MNHNS, CDR2 SASEGT. The CDR3 loop reads CASGDWINYGYTF. The CDR3 bases are TGTGCCAGCGGGGACTGGATTAACTATGGCTACACCTTC.

The V call is TRBV19, the J call TRBJ1-2; 8 bases agree with TRBD1. The CDR3 loop spans 13 amino acids. Germline CDR1 reads LNHDA; CDR2 reads SQIVND (reference sequence). V was clipped by 5 bases and J by 5 bases; unmatched bases: 4. CDR3 region: CASSPRTGYGYTF. CDR3 coding DNA: TGTGCCAGTAGTCCCCGGACAGGGTATGGCTACACCTTC.

This chain connects TRBV7-3 to TRBJ2-2, with D tentatively TRBD2 (6 bases). Germline CDR1 SGHTA, CDR2 FQGTGA. Trimming took off 2 bases at V and 3 bases at J, with 10 bases between the two ends. The CDR3 runs to 15 residues. The CDR3 nucleotides read TGTGCCAGCAGCTTACCGGGACTTTACACCGGGGAGCTGTTTTTT. It translates to CASSLPGLYTGELFF.

The chain couples TRBV7-9 to TRBJ1-6; D call uncertain. Germline V gene lookup returns CDR1 SEHNR and CDR2 FQNEAQ (reference sequence). The CDR3 is 16 amino acids. V lost 5 bases to trimming and J lost 5 bases, with 16 bases between them. CDR3 sequence reads: CASSALRQTNNSPLHF. As DNA, the CDR3 is TGTGCCAGCAGCGCCCTTCGTCAGACTAATAATTCACCCCTCCACTTT.

In DNA form, the CDR3 reads TGTGCCAGCAGTCCCCAGACTAGCGGGAGGGCCAGGGGGGAGACCCAGTACTTC. Amino acid sequence: CASSPQTSGRARGETQYF. V is TRBV27 and J is TRBJ2-5, with TRBD2 matching over 14 bases. In germline, CDR1 is MNHEY, CDR2 SMNVEV (reference sequence). The CDR3 is 18 residues long. V was clipped by 5 bases and J by 5 bases; unmatched bases: 13.

V gene TRBV4-1 combines with J gene TRBJ2-1; 10 bases are a match to TRBD2. This CDR3 comprises 16 residues. In germline, CDR1 is MGHRA, CDR2 YSYEKL. Unmatched junction bases numbered 3, after V lost 1 base and J lost 3 bases. The CDR3 sequence: CASSQASGRGYNEQFF. CDR3 coding DNA: TGCGCCAGCAGCCAAGCCAGCGGGAGGGGCTACAATGAGCAGTTCTTC.

This sequence joins TRBV6-5 and TRBJ2-5; 9 nucleotides line up with TRBD2. V was pared by 0 bases and J by 5 bases, with 7 bases of the junction left unmatched. CDR1 and CDR2 (germline): MNHEY, SVGAGI. The CDR3 is 16 amino acids. In DNA, the CDR3 is TGTGCCAGCAGTTACTCGAAGGCGGGGGGGCGGGAGACCCAGTACTTC. Translated, it gives CASSYSKAGGRETQYF.

This chain connects TRBV30 to TRBJ2-5; 10 bases align to TRBD2. V trimming: 4 bases; J trimming: 5 bases; junction bases outside the gene matches: 13. CDR1 is GTSNPN and CDR2 is SVGIG in the germline V gene (reference sequence). The CDR3 runs to 16 residues. CDR3 loop: CAWTLGLAGAQETQYF. The CDR3 DNA sequence: TGTGCCTGGACTCTTGGGCTAGCGGGAGCGCAGGAGACCCAGTACTTC.

This clone came up once. The chain recombines TRBV29-1 with TRBJ2-2; TRBD2 is a possible D gene (6 bases). The CDR3 spans 13 residues. Germline CDR1 is SQVTM and CDR2 is ANQGSEA. With 8 bases removed from V and 0 bases from J, the gap between germline ends came to 10 bases. The CDR3 nucleotides are TGCAGCTCTCGGGGGTCGAACACCGGGGAGCTGTTTTTT. Translated: CSSRGSNTGELFF.

The rearrangement links TRBV5-4 to TRBJ2-7, with D tentatively TRBD2 (6 bases). Trimming cost V 4 bases and J 9 bases, with 29 bases left between them. The CDR3 spans 17 residues. Germline V gene sequence: CDR1 SGHNT, CDR2 YYREEE (reference sequence). CDR3 in DNA: TGTGCCAGCAGCCGAGGCCTCCGGGGGACTGGCTTGGGAGGGCAGTACTTC. Encoded protein: CASSRGLRGTGLGGQYF.

The V call is TRBV4-2, the J call TRBJ2-7; no reliable D call. Germline values: CDR1 LGHNA, CDR2 YNFKEQ. Trimming left V 1 base short and J 7 bases short, with 5 bases between. This CDR3 is 11 amino acids long. DNA of the CDR3: TGTGCCAGCAGCCAAGGGCTTGAGCAGTACTTC. The encoded protein is CASSQGLEQYF.

V and J are TRBV5-1 and TRBJ2-7, with a possible D match to TRBD1 (6 bases). V was trimmed by 5 bases and J by 5 bases, leaving 11 bases between them. The CDR3 extends over 12 amino acids. Germline CDR1 reads SGHRS; CDR2 reads YFSETQ. The CDR3: CASRFRGDEQYF. The CDR3 coding sequence is TGCGCCAGCAGATTCAGGGGCGACGAGCAGTACTTC.

This rearrangement joins TRBV29-1 to TRBJ1-1, with 7 positions matching TRBD1. CDR1 and CDR2 from the germline V gene are SQVTM and ANQGSEA. Losses at the gene ends were 6 bases for V and 1 base for J; bases not matched to a gene: 5. The CDR3 is 13 residues long. CDR3 nucleotides: TGCAGCGTGTTGACAGGGCAGAACACTGAAGCTTTCTTT. It specifies CSVLTGQNTEAFF.

J is TRBJ1-2 and V is TRBV3-1 (or the pseudogene TRBV3-2); perhaps TRBD1 as D (5 bases). V was trimmed by 2 bases and J by 2 bases, leaving 12 bases between them. The CDR3 sequence is 15 residues long. CDR1 and CDR2 (germline): LGHDT, YNNKEL (reference sequence). The CDR3: CASSQYGGKNYGYTF. In DNA form, the CDR3 reads TGTGCCAGCAGCCAATACGGGGGGAAGAACTATGGCTACACCTTC.

The chain has TRBV18 and TRBJ1-1; D possibly corresponds to TRBD1 (5 bases). Germline CDR1 and CDR2: KGHSH and LQKENI. This CDR3 region has 14 residues. Trimming pared 4 bases from V and 6 bases from J, leaving 15 bases between. The CDR3, as DNA: TGTGCCAGCTCACATAGGGACGGAGGGGCTGAAGCTTTCTTT. Translating gives CASSHRDGGAEAFF.

The chain combines TRBV6-5 with TRBJ1-3; D is possibly TRBD1 (6 bases). The CDR3 totals 15 residues. Germline-derived CDR1 and CDR2 are MNHEY and SVGAGI. V shed 7 bases and J shed 4 bases, with 17 bases lying between them. DNA for the CDR3: TGTGCCAGCATTAACAGGGAAATCGAAGGAAACACCATATATTTT. Protein product: CASINREIEGNTIYF.

The V and J genes are TRBV19 and TRBJ1-3; no clear D gene. This CDR3 contains 18 residues. CDR1 LNHDA and CDR2 SQIVND come from the germline V gene (reference sequence). V was cut by 6 bases and J by 2 bases, with 23 bases left in between. The chain's CDR3 is CASRDLRDGVVAGNTIYF. The CDR3 DNA reads as TGTGCCAGTAGGGACCTTCGGGATGGCGTAGTGGCTGGAAACACCATATATTTT.

The chain joins TRBV12-3 or TRBV12-4 to TRBJ1-2, with unresolved D. With 5 bases removed from V and 2 bases from J, the gap between germline ends came to 6 bases. This CDR3 has 12 residues. The CDR3 loop is CASSPHNYGYTF. In nucleotides, the CDR3 is TGTGCCAGCAGTCCACACAACTATGGCTACACCTTC.

This clone was recorded once. The J gene is TRBJ2-5, the V gene TRBV3-1 (or the pseudogene TRBV3-2), with 9 bases matching TRBD2. The CDR3 loop spans 16 amino acids. CDR1 and CDR2 from the germline V gene are LGHDT and YNNKEL (reference sequence). Germline trimming cut 4 bases from V and 6 bases from J; bases unmatched to any gene: 12. The CDR3 spells CASSPGPVGTSKTQYF. In DNA, the CDR3 is TGTGCCAGCAGCCCCGGCCCGGTCGGGACTAGCAAGACCCAGTACTTC.

The sample holds a few counts of this clone. The J gene is TRBJ1-2, the V gene TRBV12-3 or TRBV12-4, with D perhaps TRBD1 (6 bases). The CDR3 runs 13 residues. V gave up 8 bases and J gave up 1 base, with 11 bases separating them. The CDR3 DNA follows: TGTGCCAGCCGGCAGGGGAGTAACTATGGCTACACCTTC. Residues: CASRQGSNYGYTF.

V is TRBV27 and J is TRBJ2-1; 9 bases agree with TRBD2. Germline V CDR1 and CDR2: MNHEY, SMNVEV (reference sequence). Unmatched junction bases numbered 13, after V lost 3 bases and J lost 4 bases. This CDR3 region has 18 residues. The CDR3 sequence: CASSFSLIKAGGYNEQFF. The CDR3 DNA sequence: TGTGCCAGCAGTTTCTCCCTAATTAAAGCGGGAGGTTACAATGAGCAGTTCTTC.

This sequence joins TRBV5-5 and TRBJ1-6, with 8 bases matching TRBD1. In germline, CDR1 is SGHKS, CDR2 YYEKEE (reference sequence). The CDR3 is 16 residues long. The junction had 8 bases not matched to a gene; V was cut back by 3 bases and J by 6 bases. CDR3 loop: CASSWTDRVFNSPLHF. Here the CDR3 DNA reads TGTGCCAGCAGCTGGACGGACAGGGTTTTTAATTCACCCCTCCACTTT. Combining the CDR3 with reference TRBV5-5 and TRBJ1-6 gives the whole variable domain DAGVTQSPTHLIKTRGQQVTLRCSPISGHKSVSWYQQVLGQGPQFIFQYYEKEERGRGNFPDRFSARQFPNYSSELNVNALLLGDSALYLCASSWTDRVFNSPLHFGNGTRLTVT.

CDR3 sequence: CASSATGESPLHF. The CDR3 coding sequence is TGTGCCAGCAGTGCCACAGGGGAATCACCCCTCCACTTT. This chain connects TRBV6-4 to TRBJ1-6; TRBD1 agrees at 7 bases. Germline-derived CDR1 and CDR2 are MRHNA and SNTAGT. After removal of 4 bases from V and 10 bases from J, the junction contained 4 bases not matched to a gene. The CDR3 covers 13 residues.

The chain uses TRBV29-1 and TRBJ2-2; D not resolved. Trimming took off 7 bases at V and 2 bases at J, with 14 bases between the two ends. The CDR3 runs to 14 residues. CDR1 and CDR2 (germline): SQVTM, ANQGSEA. The chain's CDR3 is CSARRGQNTGELFF. As DNA, the CDR3 is TGCAGCGCTAGAAGAGGCCAAAACACCGGGGAGCTGTTTTTT.

This rearrangement joins TRBV2 to TRBJ1-2; D is perhaps TRBD1 (6 bases). CDR1 and CDR2 from the germline V gene are SNHLY and FYNNEI. V was shortened by 6 bases and J by 4 bases, with 12 bases between the two germline ends. The CDR3 length is 13 residues. The CDR3 loop reads CASRMDSVYGYTF. The CDR3 coding sequence is TGTGCCAGCAGGATGGACAGCGTCTATGGCTACACCTTC.

This clone was picked up one time. V and J are TRBV7-9 and TRBJ1-6; D gene ambiguous. CDR1 and CDR2 from the germline V gene are SEHNR and FQNEAQ (reference sequence). This CDR3 is 12 amino acids long. Trimming left V 4 bases short and J 10 bases short, with 8 bases between. The CDR3, as DNA: TGTGCCAGCAGCTCTAGTGAGTCACCCCTCCACTTT. Its translation: CASSSSESPLHF.

This clone occurred once. V gene TRBV27 combines with J gene TRBJ1-6; no reliable D call. Germline V gives CDR1 MNHEY, CDR2 SMNVEV (reference sequence). The V and J ends lost 4 bases and 1 base respectively, with 5 bases between them. The CDR3 spans 14 residues. The CDR3 bases are TGTGCCAGCAGTTCCCGGTCCTATAATTCACCCCTCCACTTT. Its translation: CASSSRSYNSPLHF.

Here the CDR3 DNA reads TGTGCCAGCTCACCGGGGACAGGAGGAAATTCACCCCTCCACTTT. Protein product: CASSPGTGGNSPLHF. The chain combines TRBV18 with TRBJ1-6; TRBD1 matches 8 bases. The CDR3 contains 15 residues. Germline V CDR1 and CDR2: KGHSH, LQKENI. V shed 3 bases and J 7 bases; nucleotides not matched to a gene: 5.